Listed below are T cell receptor beta chains from one sample, sequenced in a study of Ad26.COV2.S vaccination and SARS-CoV-2 variants. Data came from immunoSEQ multiplex PCR; TCRdb stores just in-frame clones and leaves some out. The sample yields around 300,000 clones, 70% to 90% seen once. Here the sequenced sample was peripheral blood, taken in a trial of Ad26.COV2.S vaccine versus placebo. These receptors were obtained from a person between 18 and 59 years old who received the Ad26.COV2.S COVID-19 vaccine or a placebo. CDR3s leave out the opening cysteine and the closing phenylalanine or tryptophan. Size tells how often a clone was seen (once, few, many) or the class of an expanded clone, and some rows leave it out.

v_gene | abundance | CDR3aa
TRBV5-1 | NA | ASSLWGPSTDTQY
TRBV13 | NA | ASSLRQEKLF
TRBV5-6 | NA | ASSLSGGGELF
TRBV7-9 | NA | ASSPTSGSSYNEQF
TRBV7-2 | NA | ASSLGAGTNEKLF
TRBV7-6 | NA | ASSLGEAAMNTEAF
TRBV15 | NA | ATVSAEDH
TRBV10-3 | NA | AISPEPGTGGSNEKLF
TRBV4-1 | NA | ASSQDERQGALGELF
TRBV5-1 | NA | ASSLESGVTEAF
TRBV6-5 | NA | ASSYSQGYGEQF
TRBV2 | NA | ASSGIAVGELF
TRBV3-1/TRBV3-2 | NA | ASSHGTGGQETQY
TRBV27 | once | ASRRSRMNTEAF
TRBV11-2 | once | ASSLDFLARYSYEQY
TRBV5-1 | NA | ASSLDPVTYNEQF
TRBV19 | few | ASVRKGLGNTEAF
TRBV5-4 | NA | ASSLVGGGADTQY
TRBV19 | NA | ASRQGGGPYEQY
TRBV21-1 | few | ASSKWEGEENNEQF
TRBV19 | NA | ASSDRGYNEQF
TRBV19 | NA | ASKIGTLNTGELF
TRBV29-1 | NA | SVERGGTDTQY
TRBV4-2 | NA | ASSQVGLEGEETQY
TRBV7-9 | few | ASSLAQGSNYGYT
TRBV3-1/TRBV3-2 | NA | ASLPGLIWVYT
TRBV14 | NA | ASSQAYGNSPLH
TRBV4-3 | NA | ASSQEFIGLRGSTDTQY
TRBV20-1 | NA | SASSGGGEQF
TRBV19 | NA | ASSISTLGNYGYT
TRBV4-2 | NA | ASSQGAGDPNQPQH
TRBV18 | NA | ASSPPGVIQETQY
TRBV5-1 | NA | ASKTGQGQVGTEAF
TRBV4-1 | NA | ASSQLDRDHEKLF
TRBV27 | few | ASNGQGIGELF
TRBV27 | NA | ASSGGTGGNQPQH
TRBV25-1 | few | ASSETGVSYEQY
TRBV5-8 | NA | ASRLPGQLYQPQH
TRBV5-5 | NA | ASSLGGTQTGNTIY
TRBV13 | NA | ASSFLDRDNSPLH
TRBV7-2 | NA | ASSGRGATEAF
TRBV7-2 | NA | ASSSAGSNYEQY
TRBV6-5 | NA | ASSYSRQGNTEAF
TRBV5-4 | NA | ASSFTGVGAGNTIY
TRBV5-6 | NA | ATGSPGSYNEQF
TRBV11-2 | NA | ASSLGRGQGKGGYT
TRBV28 | NA | ASTPGYGYT
TRBV7-2 | NA | ASSSLDRGRGYT
TRBV6-2/TRBV6-3 | NA | ASSYPAEQTLGNQPQH
TRBV29-1 | NA | SVEDLAGHYNEQF
TRBV2 | NA | ALGVAGGREQY
TRBV4-3 | NA | ASSLQGRGAADTQY
TRBV5-4 | many | ASSPPGARRTGANVLT
TRBV28 | NA | ASSRGTNYEQY
TRBV19 | NA | ASSIGLLVGTDTQY